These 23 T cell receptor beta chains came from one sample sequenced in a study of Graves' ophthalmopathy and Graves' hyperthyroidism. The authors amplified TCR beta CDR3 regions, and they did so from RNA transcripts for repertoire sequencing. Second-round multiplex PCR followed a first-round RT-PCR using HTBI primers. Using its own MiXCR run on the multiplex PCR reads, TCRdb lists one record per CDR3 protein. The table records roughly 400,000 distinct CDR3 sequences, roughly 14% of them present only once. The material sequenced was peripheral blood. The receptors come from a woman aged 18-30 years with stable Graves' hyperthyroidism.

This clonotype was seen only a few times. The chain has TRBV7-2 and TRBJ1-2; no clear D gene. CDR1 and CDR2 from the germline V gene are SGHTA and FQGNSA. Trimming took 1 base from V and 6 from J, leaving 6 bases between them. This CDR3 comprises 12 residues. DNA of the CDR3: TGTGCCAGCAGCTTAGATGGGCATGGCTACACCTTC. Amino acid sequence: CASSLDGHGYTF.

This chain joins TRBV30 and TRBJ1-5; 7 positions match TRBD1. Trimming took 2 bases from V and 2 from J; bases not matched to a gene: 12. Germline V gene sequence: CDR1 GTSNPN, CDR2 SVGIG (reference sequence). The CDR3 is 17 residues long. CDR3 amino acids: CAWSRGTGQLGNQPQHF. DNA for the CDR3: TGTGCCTGGAGTAGGGGAACGGGACAGTTGGGCAATCAGCCCCAGCATTTT.

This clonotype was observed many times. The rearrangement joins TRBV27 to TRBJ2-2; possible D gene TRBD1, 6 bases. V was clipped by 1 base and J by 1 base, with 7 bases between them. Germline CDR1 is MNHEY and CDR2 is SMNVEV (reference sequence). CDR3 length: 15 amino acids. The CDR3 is CASSLLDRNTGELFF. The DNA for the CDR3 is TGTGCCAGCAGTTTATTGGACAGGAACACCGGGGAGCTGTTTTTT.

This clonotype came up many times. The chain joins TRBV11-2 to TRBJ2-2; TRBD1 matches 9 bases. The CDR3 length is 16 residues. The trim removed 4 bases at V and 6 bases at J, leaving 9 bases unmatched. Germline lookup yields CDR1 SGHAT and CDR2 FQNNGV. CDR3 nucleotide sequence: TGTGCCAGCAGCTACTTTACAGGGGGCGTTGCCGGGGAGCTGTTTTTT. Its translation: CASSYFTGGVAGELFF.

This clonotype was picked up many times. CDR3 coding DNA: TGTGCCAGCAGTGAAGAGATTAGCGGGGGGCCCTTAGCCTACGAGCAGTACTTC. Translation gives CASSEEISGGPLAYEQYF. V and J are TRBV6-1 and TRBJ2-7; 10 bases agree with TRBD2. Germline assignment: CDR1 MNHNS and CDR2 SASEGT. The CDR3 totals 18 residues. V gave up 1 base and J gave up 2 bases; unmatched junction bases: 11.

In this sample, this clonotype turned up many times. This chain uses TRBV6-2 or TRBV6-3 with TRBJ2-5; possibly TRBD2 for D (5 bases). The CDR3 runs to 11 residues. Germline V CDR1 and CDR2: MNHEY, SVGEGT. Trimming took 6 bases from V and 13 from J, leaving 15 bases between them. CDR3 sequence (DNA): TGTGCCAGCAGCGCTAACGGGGTGGGGTACTTC. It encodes CASSANGVGYF.

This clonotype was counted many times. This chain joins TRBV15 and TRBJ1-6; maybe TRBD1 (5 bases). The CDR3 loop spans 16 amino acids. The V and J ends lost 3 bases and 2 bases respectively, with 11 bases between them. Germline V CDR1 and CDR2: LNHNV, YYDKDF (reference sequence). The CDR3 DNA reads TGTGCCACCAGCAGTACCAGGGTAACCTATAATTCACCCCTCCACTTT. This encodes CATSSTRVTYNSPLHF.

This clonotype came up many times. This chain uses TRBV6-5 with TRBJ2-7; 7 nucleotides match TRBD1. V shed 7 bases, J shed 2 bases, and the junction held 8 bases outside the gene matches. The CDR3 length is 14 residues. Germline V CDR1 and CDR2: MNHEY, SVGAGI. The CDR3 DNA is TGTGCCAGCAACGTCGGGACAGCGCCCTACGAGCAGTACTTC. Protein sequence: CASNVGTAPYEQYF.

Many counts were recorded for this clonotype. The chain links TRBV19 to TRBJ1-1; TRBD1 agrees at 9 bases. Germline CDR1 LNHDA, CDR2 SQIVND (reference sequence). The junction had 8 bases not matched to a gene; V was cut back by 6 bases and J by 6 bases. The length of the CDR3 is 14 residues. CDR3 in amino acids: CASSPQGAGAEAFF. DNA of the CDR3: TGTGCCAGTAGCCCACAGGGGGCTGGGGCTGAAGCTTTCTTT.

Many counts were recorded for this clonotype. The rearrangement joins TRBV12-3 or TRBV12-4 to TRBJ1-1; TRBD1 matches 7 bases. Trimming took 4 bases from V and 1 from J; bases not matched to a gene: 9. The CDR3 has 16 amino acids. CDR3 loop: CASSSRPRTGNTEAFF. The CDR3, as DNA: TGTGCCAGCAGTTCCCGACCCAGGACAGGGAACACTGAAGCTTTCTTT.

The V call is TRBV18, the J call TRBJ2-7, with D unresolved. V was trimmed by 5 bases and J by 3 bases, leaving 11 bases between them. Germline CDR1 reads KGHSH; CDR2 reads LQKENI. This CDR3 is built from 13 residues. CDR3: CASSSRAFYEQYF. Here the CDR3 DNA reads TGTGCCAGCTCATCCCGGGCCTTCTACGAGCAGTACTTC.

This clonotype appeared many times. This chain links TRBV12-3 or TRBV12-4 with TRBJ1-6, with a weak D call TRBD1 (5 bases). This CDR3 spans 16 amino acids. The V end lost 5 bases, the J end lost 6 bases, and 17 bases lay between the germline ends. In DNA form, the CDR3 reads TGTGCCAGCAGTCTCCCCGGACCGGGACGTAATTCACCCCTCCACTTT. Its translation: CASSLPGPGRNSPLHF.

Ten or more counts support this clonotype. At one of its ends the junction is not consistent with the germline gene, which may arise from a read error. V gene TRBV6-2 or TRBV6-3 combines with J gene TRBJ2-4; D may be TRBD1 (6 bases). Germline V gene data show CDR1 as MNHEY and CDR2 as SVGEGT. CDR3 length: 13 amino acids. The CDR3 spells CASSEKGVNTQYF. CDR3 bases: TGTGCCAGCAGCGAGAAGGGGGTGAACACTCAGTACTTC.

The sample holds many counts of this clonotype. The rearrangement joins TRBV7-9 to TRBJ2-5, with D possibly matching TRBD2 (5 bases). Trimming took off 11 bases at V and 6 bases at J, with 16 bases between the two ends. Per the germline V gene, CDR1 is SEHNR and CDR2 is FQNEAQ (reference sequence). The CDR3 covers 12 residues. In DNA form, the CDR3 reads TGTGCCGGGGAGCCCGTTACAAAGACCCAGTACTTC. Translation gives CAGEPVTKTQYF.

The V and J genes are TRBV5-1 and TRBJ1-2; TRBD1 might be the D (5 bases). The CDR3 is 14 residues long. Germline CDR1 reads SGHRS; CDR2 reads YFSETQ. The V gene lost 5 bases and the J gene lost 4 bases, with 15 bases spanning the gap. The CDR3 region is CASRRSGSPYGYTF. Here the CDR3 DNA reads TGCGCCAGCAGGAGGTCAGGGTCCCCCTATGGCTACACCTTC.

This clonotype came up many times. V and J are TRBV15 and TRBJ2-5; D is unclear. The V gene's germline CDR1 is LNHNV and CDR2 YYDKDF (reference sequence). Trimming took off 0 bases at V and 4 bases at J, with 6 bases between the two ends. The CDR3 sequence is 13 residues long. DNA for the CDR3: TGTGCCACCAGCAGAGATTTGCTAGAGACCCAGTACTTC. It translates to CATSRDLLETQYF.

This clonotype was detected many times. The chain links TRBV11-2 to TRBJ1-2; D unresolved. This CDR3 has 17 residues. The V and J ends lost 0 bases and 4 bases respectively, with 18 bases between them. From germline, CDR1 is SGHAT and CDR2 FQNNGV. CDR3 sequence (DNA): TGTGCCAGCAGCTTAGATCTCTCGGGGTCGTCTGGCTATGGCTACACCTTC. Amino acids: CASSLDLSGSSGYGYTF.

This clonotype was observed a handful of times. This chain's CDR3 is CASSVGDRGQPQHF. The CDR3 coding sequence is TGTGCCAGCAGCGTAGGGGACAGGGGACAGCCCCAGCATTTT. This chain joins TRBV9 and TRBJ1-5, with 10 bases matching TRBD1. V lost 0 bases to trimming and J lost 7 bases; unmatched junction nucleotides: 1. CDR1 and CDR2 (germline): SGDLS, YYNGEE. The CDR3 spans 14 residues.

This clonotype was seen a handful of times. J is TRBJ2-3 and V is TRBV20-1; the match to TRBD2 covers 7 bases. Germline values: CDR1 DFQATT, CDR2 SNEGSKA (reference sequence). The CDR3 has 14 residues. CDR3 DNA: TGCAGCAAATCCCGGGACTACCAAAGAGATACGCAGTATTTT. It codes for CSKSRDYQRDTQYF.

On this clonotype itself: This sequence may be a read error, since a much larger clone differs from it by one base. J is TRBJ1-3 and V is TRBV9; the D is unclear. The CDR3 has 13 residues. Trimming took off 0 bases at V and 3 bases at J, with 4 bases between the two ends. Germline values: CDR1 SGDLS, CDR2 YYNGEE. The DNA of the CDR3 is TGTGCCAGCAGCGTAGATGATGGAAACACCATATATTTT. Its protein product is CASSVDDGNTIYF.

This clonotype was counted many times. CDR3 nucleotides: TGTGCCAGTAGTACGACCGGGAAGACCTACGAGCAGTACTTC. This gives the protein CASSTTGKTYEQYF. This chain connects TRBV19 to TRBJ2-7, with a possible D match to TRBD2 (5 bases). Germline V gene data show CDR1 as LNHDA and CDR2 as SQIVND (reference sequence). The CDR3 is 14 residues long. Trimming took 4 bases from V and 2 from J, leaving 12 bases between them.

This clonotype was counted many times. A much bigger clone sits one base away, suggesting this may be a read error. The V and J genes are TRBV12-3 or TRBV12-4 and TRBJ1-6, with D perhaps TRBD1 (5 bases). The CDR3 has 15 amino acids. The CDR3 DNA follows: TGTACCAGCAGTTTTTGGCAGGGCGATAATTCACCCCTCCACTTT. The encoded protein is CTSSFWQGDNSPLHF.

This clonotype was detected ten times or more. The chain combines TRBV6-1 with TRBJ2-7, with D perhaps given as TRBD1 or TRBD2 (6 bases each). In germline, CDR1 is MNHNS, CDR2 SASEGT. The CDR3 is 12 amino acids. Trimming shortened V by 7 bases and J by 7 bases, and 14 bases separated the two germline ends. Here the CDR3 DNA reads TGTGCCAGCACCTGGGGGGCCGGAGAGCAGTACTTC. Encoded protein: CASTWGAGEQYF.